What follows are 14 T cell receptor beta chains derived from one specimen sequenced in a study of human T cells and chemical hapten exposure. As to time point: healthy volunteer bleed at 6 weeks. The starting material, unfractionated whole blood, was used for total RNA extraction. TCRdb recomputed calls from the RACE reads with MiXCR, one row per CDR3 protein. The top ten hold 9.5% to 15% of the sample, which has fewer than 40,000 distinct CDR3 sequences, 4.5% to 5.5% seen once. The sequenced sample was whole blood. The receptors come from a human donor in good health. Some clones in this sample may be carry-over from other donors' samples.

This clonotype was seen ten or more times. The chain combines TRBV3-1 with TRBJ2-1; 7 nucleotides match TRBD2. CDR1 and CDR2 from the germline V gene are LGHDT and YNNKEL (reference sequence). The CDR3 extends over 13 amino acids. The V gene end was trimmed by 7 bases and the J gene end by 2 bases; junction bases not matched to a gene: 2. CDR3 sequence (DNA): TGTGCCAGCACCGGGACTACCTACAATGAGCAGTTCTTC. This codes for CASTGTTYNEQFF.

This clonotype was counted a few times. The chain carries TRBV6-5 and TRBJ1-1; D gene uncertain. V gave up 2 bases and J gave up 9 bases, with 13 bases separating them. The CDR3 extends over 13 amino acids. Germline values: CDR1 MNHEY, CDR2 SVGAGI. The DNA for the CDR3 is TGTGCCAGCAGTTACCGGGAACCTCCCCAAGCTTTCTTT. It translates to CASSYREPPQAFF.

This clonotype was counted a few times. The gene calls are TRBV7-6 and TRBJ2-7; weak D call: TRBD1 (6 bases). Trimming left V 5 bases short and J 3 bases short, with 26 bases between. The germline V gene has CDR1 SGHVS and CDR2 FNYEAQ. This CDR3 contains 18 residues. The chain's CDR3 is CASSLRAAWATGLYEQYF. The CDR3 DNA reads as TGTGCCAGCAGCCTTAGGGCCGCCTGGGCGACAGGACTCTACGAGCAGTACTTC.

Notes on this clonotype: The junction departs from the called germline gene at one end, perhaps through a read error. The chain combines TRBV4-1 with TRBJ1-5; perhaps TRBD1 as D (5 bases). The CDR3 is 18 amino acids. CDR1 and CDR2 from the germline V gene are MGHRA and YSYEKL. The CDR3 nucleotides read TGCGCCAGCAGCCGCACTATCCCAGGCAGGTGGGGCAATCAGTCCCAGCATTTT. Translation gives CASSRTIPGRWGNQSQHF.

In its sample, this clonotype was seen many times. The chain couples TRBV12-3 or TRBV12-4 to TRBJ2-3; 15 bases align to TRBD2. CDR3 length: 21 amino acids. V was clipped by 2 bases and J by 0 bases; unmatched bases: 12. This CDR3 reads CASSLSLLGTSGRRSTDTQYF. As DNA, the CDR3 is TGTGCCAGCAGTTTAAGTCTACTTGGGACTAGCGGGAGGCGAAGCACAGATACGCAGTATTTT.

This clonotype showed up many times. CDR3 amino acids: CASTGSGANVLTF. CDR3 DNA: TGTGCCAGCACGGGGTCAGGGGCCAACGTCCTGACTTTC. V is TRBV2 and J is TRBJ2-6, with a weak D call TRBD2 (5 bases). This CDR3 is built from 13 residues. V gave up 7 bases and J gave up 4 bases, with 8 bases separating them. The germline CDR1 and CDR2 sequences are SNHLY and FYNNEI. Drawing the rest from reference TRBV2 and TRBJ2-6, the complete variable domain is EPEVTQTPSHQVTQMGQEVILRCVPISNHLYFYWYRQILGQKVEFLVSFYNNEISEKSEIFDDQFSVERPDGSNFTLKIRSTKLEDSAMYFCASTGSGANVLTFGAGSRLTVL.

This clonotype was found many times. This rearrangement joins TRBV28 to TRBJ1-1; the D gene is possibly TRBD1 (5 bases). The V gene lost 3 bases and the J gene lost 4 bases, with 9 bases spanning the gap. From germline, CDR1 is MDHEN and CDR2 SYDVKM. The CDR3 spans 13 residues. CDR3: CASSLTGLTEAFF. CDR3 in DNA: TGTGCCAGCAGTTTGACGGGACTCACTGAAGCTTTCTTT.

The table lists this clonotype with many counts. V usage is TRBV20-1 and J usage is TRBJ2-3; unclear D gene. The V gene lost 5 bases and the J gene lost 4 bases, with 10 bases spanning the gap. The CDR3 length is 12 residues. Germline V lookup: CDR1 DFQATT, CDR2 SNEGSKA (reference sequence). The CDR3 loop is CSALQWADTQYF. The CDR3 bases are TGCAGTGCTTTACAATGGGCAGATACGCAGTATTTT.

This clonotype was observed a handful of times. The genes are TRBV20-1 and TRBJ2-3, with TRBD2 identical over 9 bases. J gave up 2 bases and V 1 base, and 1 base lay outside the gene matches. The CDR3 has 14 residues. Germline V lookup: CDR1 DFQATT, CDR2 SNEGSKA (reference sequence). CDR3 in DNA: TGCAGTGCTAGAGGCGGGGGGGCCACAGATACGCAGTATTTT. It translates to CSARGGGATDTQYF.

In its sample, this clonotype was seen many times. CDR3 nucleotides: TGCAGCGTCGACGGGTCTGAATATGGCTACACCTTC. Translated, it gives CSVDGSEYGYTF. The V and J genes are TRBV29-1 and TRBJ1-2; the D is unclear. The germline CDR1 and CDR2 sequences are SQVTM and ANQGSEA. The CDR3 has 12 residues. With 6 bases removed from V and 5 bases from J, the gap between germline ends came to 13 bases.

This clonotype was recorded at least ten times. The V gene is TRBV20-1, the J gene TRBJ2-2, with D possibly matching TRBD1 (5 bases). CDR1 DFQATT and CDR2 SNEGSKA come from the germline V gene (reference sequence). This CDR3 is 14 amino acids long. The V end was cut by 3 bases, the J end by 0 bases, with 8 bases between. This CDR3 is CSARTASNTGELFF. The CDR3 DNA sequence: TGCAGTGCTAGGACAGCTTCGAACACCGGGGAGCTGTTTTTT.

This clonotype came up many times. V usage is TRBV29-1 and J usage is TRBJ2-1; 7 bases align to TRBD1. The CDR3 contains 16 residues. CDR1 is SQVTM, CDR2 ANQGSEA, per germline. J was trimmed by 4 bases and V by 3 bases; bases with no gene match: 12. Here the CDR3 DNA reads TGCAGCGTTGATGGTTGGCCAGGGGGTAATTACAATGAGCAGTTCTTC. Residues: CSVDGWPGGNYNEQFF.

In nucleotides, the CDR3 is TGCGCCAGCAGCCCGGGTCGAGGACTAGCGGGAGAAGATGAGCAGTTCTTC. Its protein is CASSPGRGLAGEDEQFF. The chain is built from TRBV4-1 and TRBJ2-1, with TRBD2 matching over 13 bases. Germline values: CDR1 MGHRA, CDR2 YSYEKL. CDR3 length: 17 amino acids. Losses at the gene ends were 4 bases for V and 8 bases for J; bases not matched to a gene: 11.

This clonotype showed up many times. The chain uses TRBV12-3 or TRBV12-4 and TRBJ2-1; TRBD1 might be the D (6 bases). This CDR3 contains 14 residues. Trimming shortened V by 6 bases and J by 4 bases, and 13 bases separated the two germline ends. CDR3 bases: TGTGCCAGCAGGGCAGGGGCAGGTTACAATGAGCAGTTCTTC. Translating it yields CASRAGAGYNEQFF.